A selection of T cell receptor beta chains follows, all from one sample in a study of control samples from healthy donors and cancer patients. Method: immunoSEQ multiplex PCR; TCRdb's copy keeps in-frame clones and lacks some. This table has approximately 90,000 clones, about 88% appearing once. The sequenced material came from blood. Every receptor here comes from a woman in her 70s in good health. The CDR3 runs from the conserved cysteine through the conserved F or W. A D gene is named only where the DNA matches it firmly. A clone size is listed for some rows: how often the clone was seen (once, few, many), or a class if it is expanded.

CDR3 DNA: TGTGCCAGCTCACCGGCCCAGTCGACAGATACGCAGTATTTT
CDR3 protein: CASSPAQSTDTQYF
D gene: -
clone size: -
J gene: TRBJ2-3
V gene: TRBV18

CDR3 DNA: TGTGCCAGCACCCCTACCCGCAGGGGGAATTACGAGCAGTACTTC
CDR3 protein: CASTPTRRGNYEQYF
D gene: TRBD1
clone size: -
J gene: TRBJ2-7
V gene: TRBV6-5

CDR3 DNA: TGTGCCATCAGTGTCAAGGGCACCCTCGGTGGCTACACCTTC
CDR3 protein: CAISVKGTLGGYTF
D gene: -
clone size: -
J gene: TRBJ1-2
V gene: TRBV10-3

CDR3 DNA: TGTGCCAGCAGTTACGGGACAGGATACGAGCAGTACTTC
CDR3 protein: CASSYGTGYEQYF
D gene: TRBD1
clone size: once
J gene: TRBJ2-7
V gene: TRBV6-5

CDR3 DNA: TGTGCCAGCAGCGTAAAGGGACAGAACACTGAAGCTTTCTTT
CDR3 protein: CASSVKGQNTEAFF
D gene: -
clone size: -
J gene: TRBJ1-1
V gene: TRBV7-8

CDR3 DNA: TGTGCCAGCAGCACCTCGCGAGCGGGGAGGGAGACCCAGTACTTC
CDR3 protein: CASSTSRAGRETQYF
D gene: TRBD2
clone size: few
J gene: TRBJ2-5
V gene: TRBV7-9

CDR3 DNA: TGTGCCAGCAGTTATAGCGGGACAACCTACGAGCAGTACTTC
CDR3 protein: CASSYSGTTYEQYF
D gene: TRBD2
clone size: -
J gene: TRBJ2-7
V gene: TRBV6-2/TRBV6-3

CDR3 DNA: TGTGCCAGCAGCTTGGGGGACGGGCCCTACGAGCAGTACTTC
CDR3 protein: CASSLGDGPYEQYF
D gene: -
clone size: -
J gene: TRBJ2-7
V gene: TRBV5-4

CDR3 DNA: TGTGCCAGCAGCCCAGGGGGTGGGGAGACCCAGTACTTC
CDR3 protein: CASSPGGGETQYF
D gene: TRBD1
clone size: -
J gene: TRBJ2-5
V gene: TRBV7-2

CDR3 DNA: TGTGCCAGCATCTACGGAGGGGGCGAGGATCAGCCCCAGCATTTT
CDR3 protein: CASIYGGGEDQPQHF
D gene: TRBD1
clone size: -
J gene: TRBJ1-5
V gene: TRBV6-6

CDR3 DNA: TGTGCCAGCAGTCGGACGGGGAACACTGAAGCTTTCTTT
CDR3 protein: CASSRTGNTEAFF
D gene: -
clone size: once
J gene: TRBJ1-1
V gene: TRBV12-3/TRBV12-4

CDR3 DNA: TGCGCCAGCAGGAATCTCGGGACAGGGCTAAACACCTTC
CDR3 protein: CASRNLGTGLNTF
D gene: TRBD1
clone size: -
J gene: TRBJ1-2
V gene: TRBV4-3

CDR3 DNA: TGTGCCAGCAGTCCTACGACAGGGGGCGGAGAGACCCAGTACTTC
CDR3 protein: CASSPTTGGGETQYF
D gene: TRBD1
clone size: few
J gene: TRBJ2-5
V gene: TRBV3-1/TRBV3-2

CDR3 DNA: TGCGCCAGCAGCCAGGGGGGGACTAGCGGAACGCCTAGCACAGATACGCAGTATTTT
CDR3 protein: CASSQGGTSGTPSTDTQYF
D gene: TRBD2
clone size: -
J gene: TRBJ2-3
V gene: TRBV4-3

CDR3 DNA: TGTGCCAGCAGCTTGGCTGGCGGGAGGGCCGGTAGCGAGCAGTACTTC
CDR3 protein: CASSLAGGRAGSEQYF
D gene: TRBD2
clone size: -
J gene: TRBJ2-7
V gene: TRBV5-4

CDR3 DNA: TGTGCCACCTCGAGGCCAGGGGATGAAAAACTGTTTTTT
CDR3 protein: CATSRPGDEKLFF
D gene: -
clone size: -
J gene: TRBJ1-4
V gene: TRBV6-5

CDR3 DNA: TGTGCCAGCAGTTACTCTGTGGCAGGGGGTCGTGCTGAAGCTTTCTTT
CDR3 protein: CASSYSVAGGRAEAFF
D gene: TRBD1
clone size: -
J gene: TRBJ1-1
V gene: TRBV6-5

CDR3 DNA: TGTGCCAGCAGTAGCGGGGGGGCCAAGGAGCAGTTCTTC
CDR3 protein: CASSSGGAKEQFF
D gene: TRBD2
clone size: few
J gene: TRBJ2-1
V gene: TRBV6-6

CDR3 DNA: TGCGCCAGCAGCGAGACAGGGACTGAAGCTTTCTTT
CDR3 protein: CASSETGTEAFF
D gene: TRBD1
clone size: -
J gene: TRBJ1-1
V gene: TRBV5-1

CDR3 DNA: TGCAGCGGACAGGCCGCTGGAAACACCATATATTTT
CDR3 protein: CSGQAAGNTIYF
D gene: -
clone size: -
J gene: TRBJ1-3
V gene: TRBV29-1

CDR3 DNA: TGTGCCAGCACCCGGCGGGGACAGCCAAGCTCTGGGGCCAACGTCCTGACTTTC
CDR3 protein: CASTRRGQPSSGANVLTF
D gene: -
clone size: -
J gene: TRBJ2-6
V gene: TRBV2

CDR3 DNA: TGTGCCTGGCATCGGGTGGCAAACACTGAAGCTTTCTTT
CDR3 protein: CAWHRVANTEAFF
D gene: -
clone size: -
J gene: TRBJ1-1
V gene: TRBV30

CDR3 DNA: TGTGCCAGCAGTTTACAGGGGGATTCACCCCTCCACTTT
CDR3 protein: CASSLQGDSPLHF
D gene: TRBD1
clone size: -
J gene: TRBJ1-6
V gene: TRBV12-3/TRBV12-4

CDR3 DNA: TGTGCCAGCAGTTACGGGCTAGCGGGAGGCGCCATTATGAAGAATGAGCAGTTCTTC
CDR3 protein: CASSYGLAGGAIMKNEQFF
D gene: TRBD2
clone size: once
J gene: TRBJ2-1
V gene: TRBV6-2/TRBV6-3

CDR3 DNA: TGTGCCAGCAGTTTACCCCCCGGGACAGGGGGCAGCGAGCAGTACTTC
CDR3 protein: CASSLPPGTGGSEQYF
D gene: TRBD1
clone size: -
J gene: TRBJ2-7
V gene: TRBV27

CDR3 DNA: TGTGCCAGCAGCTTGGTAATCTTCGCGCGTTCTGGGGCCAACGTCCTGACTTTC
CDR3 protein: CASSLVIFARSGANVLTF
D gene: -
clone size: -
J gene: TRBJ2-6
V gene: TRBV5-6